Presented here are 22 T cell receptor beta chains from one specimen sequenced in a study of shared clonotypes between healthy human individuals. TCRdb's copy holds only in-frame clones and misses some; the assay was immunoSEQ multiplex PCR. The sample contains approximately 980,000 clones, 70% to 85% of which appear only once. The sample taken for sequencing was memory CD4+ T cells sorted from blood. Subset described: CD45RA-negative fraction. Source of these receptors: a man aged 18 to 29 in good health.

V usage is TRBV7-2 and J usage is TRBJ1-2; 7 bases are shared with TRBD1. This CDR3 region has 14 residues. The V gene end was trimmed by 1 base and the J gene end by 7 bases; junction bases not matched to a gene: 6. The germline V gene has CDR1 SGHTA and CDR2 FQGNSA. The chain's CDR3 is CASSLDRQGSGYTF. The CDR3, as DNA: TGTGCCAGCAGCTTAGATAGACAGGGTAGTGGCTACACCTTC.

The rearrangement links TRBV15 to TRBJ2-7; D is perhaps TRBD2 (7 bases). CDR1 and CDR2 from the germline V gene are LNHNV and YYDKDF (reference sequence). Trimming stripped 4 bases from V and 3 bases from J, with 16 bases between. The CDR3 length is 15 residues. The CDR3 here is CATSKGGGLIYEQYF. CDR3 nucleotides: TGTGCCACCAGCAAAGGCGGGGGCCTTATCTACGAGCAGTACTTC.

This rearrangement joins TRBV6-4 to TRBJ1-2; 8 bases are shared with TRBD1. After removal of 3 bases from V and 8 bases from J, the junction contained 8 bases not matched to a gene. Germline CDR1 and CDR2: MRHNA and SNTAGT. The CDR3 sequence is 14 residues long. CDR3 bases: TGTGCCAGCAGTGATAGCGGACAGGGAGGAGGCTACACCTTC. Its translation is CASSDSGQGGGYTF.

A remark on this clone: At one boundary the junction diverges from the germline segment, which might be a read error. The gene calls are TRBV7-7 and TRBJ2-1; D possibly uses TRBD1 or TRBD2 (5 bases each). Germline CDR1 is SSHAT and CDR2 is FNYEAQ (reference sequence). The CDR3 is 13 residues long. This chain's CDR3 is CASSWDENNEQFF. As DNA, the CDR3 is TGTGCTAGCAGCTGGGACGAAAACAATGAGCAGTTCTTC.

The chain recombines TRBV5-6 with TRBJ2-7, with D tentatively TRBD2 (7 bases). The length of the CDR3 is 15 residues. CDR1 and CDR2 from the germline V gene are SGHDT and YYEEEE. The V end lost 4 bases, the J end lost 3 bases, and 17 bases lay between the germline ends. As DNA, the CDR3 is TGTGCCAGCAGCCCAGTGGGGGGGACAAGCTACGAGCAGTACTTC. This gives the protein CASSPVGGTSYEQYF.

This chain joins TRBV6-5 and TRBJ2-3; D may correspond to TRBD1 or TRBD2 (6 bases each). Germline loops: CDR1 MNHEY, CDR2 SVGAGI. CDR3 length equals 15 residues. V was clipped by 5 bases and J by 0 bases, with 12 bases between them. As DNA, the CDR3 is TGTGCCAGCAGTATTAGGGGGGCTAGCACAGATACGCAGTATTTT. Encoded protein: CASSIRGASTDTQYF.

The J gene is TRBJ1-5, the V gene TRBV7-2; 10 bases map to TRBD1. The ends lost 4 bases at V and 7 bases at J; junction bases unmatched: 4. The CDR3 totals 14 residues. Germline V gene data show CDR1 as SGHTA and CDR2 as FQGNSA. CDR3 loop: CASSSRDRGQPQHF. CDR3 nucleotide sequence: TGTGCCAGCAGCTCCCGGGACAGGGGACAGCCCCAGCATTTT. Drawing the rest from reference TRBV7-2 and TRBJ1-5, the complete variable domain is GAGVSQSPSNKVTEKGKDVELRCDPISGHTALYWYRQSLGQGLEFLIYFQGNSAPDKSGLPSDRFSAERTGGSVSTLTIQRTQQEDSAVYLCASSSRDRGQPQHFGDGTRLSIL.

The genes are TRBV21-1 and TRBJ2-7; the table's D call of TRBD1 was not tested on the DNA. TRBV21-1 is flagged as a pseudogene. The CDR3 runs to 15 residues. The CDR3 is CASSSGASSSYEQYF. For the CDR3, the DNA is TGTGCCAGCAGCTCTGGGGCGAGTAGCTCCTACGAGCAGTACTTC.

This clone was counted between two and nine times. The chain has TRBV27 and TRBJ1-1; D call uncertain. From germline, CDR1 is MNHEY and CDR2 SMNVEV (reference sequence). V shed 3 bases and J shed 4 bases, with 9 bases lying between them. The CDR3 has 13 amino acids. CDR3 in amino acids: CASSLESGTEAFF. CDR3 sequence (DNA): TGTGCCAGCAGTTTGGAATCGGGCACTGAAGCTTTCTTT.

V usage is TRBV5-1 and J usage is TRBJ2-5; no definite D call. The V end was cut by 0 bases, the J end by 5 bases, with 17 bases between. The CDR3 has 16 amino acids. Germline V gene lookup returns CDR1 SGHRS and CDR2 YFSETQ. For the CDR3, the DNA is TGCGCCAGCAGCTTGGGTGGTAGATACCAGGTGGAGACCCAGTACTTC. Amino acids: CASSLGGRYQVETQYF.

This chain connects TRBV19 to TRBJ2-2, with D perhaps TRBD2 (6 bases). CDR3 length equals 15 residues. Germline assignment: CDR1 LNHDA and CDR2 SQIVND (reference sequence). V lost 3 bases, J lost 3 bases, and 11 bases lay in between. The CDR3 loop is CASSMGGLYTGELFF. DNA of the CDR3: TGTGCCAGTAGTATGGGAGGACTCTACACCGGGGAGCTGTTTTTT.

This clone was seen more than once but under ten times. This rearrangement joins TRBV5-6 to TRBJ2-7; TRBD1 matches at 9 bases. CDR3 length equals 15 residues. Germline V gene data show CDR1 as SGHDT and CDR2 as YYEEEE. J lost 2 bases, V lost 4 bases, and 7 bases had no gene match. Here the CDR3 reads CASSRPGTGTYEQYF. The CDR3 DNA reads TGTGCCAGCAGCCGACCCGGGACAGGGACCTACGAGCAGTACTTC.

The chain uses TRBV5-6 and TRBJ2-7, with D maybe TRBD1 (5 bases). CDR1 is SGHDT, CDR2 YYEEEE, per germline. Trimming removed 1 base from V and 2 bases from J, with 7 bases in between. The CDR3 has 13 amino acids. CDR3 DNA: TGTGCCAGCAGCTTGTGGGGCCCCTACGAGCAGTACTTC. As protein: CASSLWGPYEQYF.

This chain joins TRBV30 and TRBJ1-2; TRBD1 matches at 9 bases. Looked up from germline, CDR1 is GTSNPN and CDR2 is SVGIG (reference sequence). Losses at the gene ends were 2 bases for V and 6 bases for J; bases not matched to a gene: 10. The CDR3 has 15 amino acids. The CDR3 is CAWSPGTGTRDGYTF. The CDR3 nucleotides are TGTGCCTGGAGTCCAGGGACAGGGACGCGGGATGGCTACACCTTC.

The rearrangement joins TRBV29-1 to TRBJ2-3, with D unresolved. This CDR3 is 14 amino acids long. The V end lost 4 bases, the J end lost 2 bases, and 13 bases lay between the germline ends. Germline CDR1 reads SQVTM; CDR2 reads ANQGSEA. CDR3 coding DNA: TGCAGCGTTGTGGTTCCGGGTCACACAGATACGCAGTATTTT. Protein: CSVVVPGHTDTQYF.

The V gene is TRBV11-1, the J gene TRBJ1-4, with no clear D. The CDR3 extends over 15 amino acids. The V end lost 5 bases, the J end lost 2 bases, and 12 bases lay between the germline ends. Germline lookup yields CDR1 SGHAT and CDR2 FQDESV (reference sequence). The CDR3 DNA reads as TGTGCCAGCAGCCGTACAGCCCTTACTAATGAAAAACTGTTTTTT. It encodes CASSRTALTNEKLFF.

V gene TRBV4-2 combines with J gene TRBJ2-3; 10 bases fit TRBD2. This CDR3 spans 17 amino acids. Germline loops: CDR1 LGHNA, CDR2 YNFKEQ. V shed 7 bases and J 5 bases; nucleotides not matched to a gene: 15. This CDR3 is CASTRTPAGGQGDTQYF. CDR3 DNA sequence: TGTGCCAGCACGCGCACCCCAGCGGGGGGGCAGGGAGATACGCAGTATTTT.

J is TRBJ2-1 and V is TRBV18; the match to TRBD2 covers 7 bases. Trimming cost V 0 bases and J 4 bases; bases outside gene matches: 6. CDR3 length equals 16 residues. Germline V gives CDR1 KGHSH, CDR2 LQKENI. The CDR3 region has the DNA TGTGCCAGCTCACCACCTTCGGGGGGTCTTTACAATGAGCAGTTCTTC. Amino acids: CASSPPSGGLYNEQFF. Together with reference TRBV18 and TRBJ2-1, the CDR3 gives the full variable domain: NAGVMQNPRHLVRRRGQEARLRCSPMKGHSHVYWYRQLPEEGLKFMVYLQKENIIDESGMPKERFSAEFPKEGPSILRIQQVVRGDSAAYFCASSPPSGGLYNEQFFGPGTRLTVL.

The CDR3 sequence: CASSATGSNEKLFF. The DNA for the CDR3 is TGTGCCAGCAGTGCAACAGGGTCTAATGAAAAACTGTTTTTT. This chain uses TRBV7-9 with TRBJ1-4; D might be TRBD1 (6 bases). Germline V gene sequence: CDR1 SEHNR, CDR2 FQNEAQ (reference sequence). Trimming took 6 bases from V and 3 from J, leaving 11 bases between them. The CDR3 length is 14 residues.

The chain uses TRBV7-9 and TRBJ1-2; D not resolved. The CDR3 consists of 15 residues. The germline gives CDR1 SEHNR, CDR2 FQNEAQ (reference sequence). The V gene lost 5 bases and the J gene lost 4 bases, with 17 bases spanning the gap. CDR3 nucleotides: TGTGCCAGCAGCCCGCCCAACAACTACGGCTATGGCTACACCTTC. It codes for CASSPPNNYGYGYTF.

This chain connects TRBV5-1 to TRBJ2-7; D not certain. V was cut by 0 bases and J by 2 bases, with 12 bases left in between. The CDR3 runs 15 residues. Germline loops: CDR1 SGHRS, CDR2 YFSETQ. Written as DNA, the CDR3 is TGCGCCAGCAGCTTGGGGGTGACACCGACCTACGAGCAGTACTTC. The encoded protein is CASSLGVTPTYEQYF.

V usage is TRBV7-2 and J usage is TRBJ2-3; the match to TRBD1 covers 8 bases. After removal of 2 bases from V and 6 bases from J, the junction contained 7 bases not matched to a gene. The CDR3 has 15 residues. CDR1 is SGHTA and CDR2 is FQGNSA in the germline V gene. The CDR3 nucleotides are TGTGCCAGCAGCTTAAGGGACAGGAGGGTGGATACGCAGTATTTT. It specifies CASSLRDRRVDTQYF.